This T cell receptor (beta chain) comes out of a study of breast tumors, draining lymph nodes, adjacent tissues. Findings of the study overall: The lymph node origin of tumor T cells was framed as consistent with a hypothesis, not demonstrated. Compared with basal-like, luminal-like tumors shared significantly more repertoire with nontumor tissue. Tumor repertoires ranked between lymph nodes and nontumor tissue in diversity, with V and J gene preferences.

Germline loops: CDR1 PRHDT, CDR2 FYEKMQ (reference sequence). The CDR3 is 15 residues long. V lost 3 bases and J lost 4; bases outside the gene matches: 3. Via MiXCR, TCRdb re-called the multiplex PCR reads, giving one row per CDR3 protein. Among more than 250,000 distinct CDR3 sequences listed, under 35% were seen once. This clonotype was counted at least ten times. The antigen remains unidentified. Axillary draining lymph nodes of breast cancer patients supplied the node samples. The sample was axillary lymph node tissue. The receptor's source is a female donor with breast cancer. Some clones in this sample may be carry-over from other donors' samples. The V and J genes are TRBV13 and TRBJ2-6; 7 nucleotides align to TRBD1. The chain's CDR3 is CASSFRGTGANVLTF. The CDR3 DNA is TGTGCCAGCAGCTTCAGGGGGACCGGGGCCAACGTCCTGACTTTC.